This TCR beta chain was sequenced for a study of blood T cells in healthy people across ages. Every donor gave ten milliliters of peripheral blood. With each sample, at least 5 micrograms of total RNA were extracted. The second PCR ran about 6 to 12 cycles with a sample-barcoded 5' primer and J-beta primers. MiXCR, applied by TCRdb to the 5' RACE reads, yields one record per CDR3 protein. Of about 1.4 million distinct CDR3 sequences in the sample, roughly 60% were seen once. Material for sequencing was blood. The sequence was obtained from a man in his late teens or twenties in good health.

The CDR3 spells CAISDLTGLPYGYTF. For the CDR3, the DNA is TGTGCCATCAGTGATCTCACAGGGCTACCCTATGGCTACACCTTC. This chain joins TRBV10-3 and TRBJ1-2, with a possible D match to TRBD1 (6 bases). The germline gives CDR1 ENHRY, CDR2 SYGVKD. The germline V and J ends were trimmed by 3 bases and 4 bases, with 15 bases remaining between them. CDR3 size: 15 residues.